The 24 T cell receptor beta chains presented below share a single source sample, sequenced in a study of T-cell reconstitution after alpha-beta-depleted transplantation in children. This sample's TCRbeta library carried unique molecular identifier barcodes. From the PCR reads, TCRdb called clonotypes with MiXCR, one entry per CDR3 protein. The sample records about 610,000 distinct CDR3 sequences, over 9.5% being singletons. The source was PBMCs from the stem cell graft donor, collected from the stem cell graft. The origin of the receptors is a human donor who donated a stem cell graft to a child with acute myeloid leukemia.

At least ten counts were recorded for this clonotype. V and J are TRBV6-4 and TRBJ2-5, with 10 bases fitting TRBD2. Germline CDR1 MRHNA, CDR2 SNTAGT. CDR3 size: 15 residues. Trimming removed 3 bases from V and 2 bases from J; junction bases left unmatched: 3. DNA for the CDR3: TGTGCCAGCAGTGAAACTAGCGGGGAACAAGAGACCCAGTACTTC. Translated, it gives CASSETSGEQETQYF.

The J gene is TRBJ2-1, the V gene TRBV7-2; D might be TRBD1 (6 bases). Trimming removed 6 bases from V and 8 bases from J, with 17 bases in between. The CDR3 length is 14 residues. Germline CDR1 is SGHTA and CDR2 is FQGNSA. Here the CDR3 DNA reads TGTGCCAGCAGTTACAGGACAGCATCGGATGAGCAGTTCTTC. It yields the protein CASSYRTASDEQFF. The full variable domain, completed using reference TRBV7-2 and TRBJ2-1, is GAGVSQSPSNKVTEKGKDVELRCDPISGHTALYWYRQSLGQGLEFLIYFQGNSAPDKSGLPSDRFSAERTGGSVSTLTIQRTQQEDSAVYLCASSYRTASDEQFFGPGTRLTVL.

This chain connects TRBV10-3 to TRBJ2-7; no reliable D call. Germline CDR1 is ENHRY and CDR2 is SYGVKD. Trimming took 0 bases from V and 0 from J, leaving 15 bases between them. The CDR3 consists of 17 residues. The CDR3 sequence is CAISESTPGLSSYEQYF. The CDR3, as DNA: TGTGCCATCAGTGAGTCGACTCCCGGGCTATCCTCCTACGAGCAGTACTTC.

CDR3 sequence: CASSQDLGLAGDNEQFF. The CDR3, as DNA: TGTGCCAGCAGCCAAGATCTTGGGCTAGCGGGCGACAATGAGCAGTTCTTC. The chain is built from TRBV4-2 and TRBJ2-1, with 8 bases matching TRBD2. Germline V lookup: CDR1 LGHNA, CDR2 YNFKEQ. The CDR3 consists of 17 residues. Trimming at V came to 0 bases and at J to 5 bases, leaving 9 bases not matched to a gene.

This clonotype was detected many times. The CDR3 sequence: CASIEGVSGANVLTF. The DNA of the CDR3 is TGTGCCAGCATCGAAGGAGTCTCTGGGGCCAACGTCCTGACTTTC. V gene TRBV28 combines with J gene TRBJ2-6; D gene ambiguous. The CDR3 sequence is 15 residues long. The V end was cut by 7 bases, the J end by 0 bases, with 10 bases between. Germline-derived CDR1 and CDR2 are MDHEN and SYDVKM.

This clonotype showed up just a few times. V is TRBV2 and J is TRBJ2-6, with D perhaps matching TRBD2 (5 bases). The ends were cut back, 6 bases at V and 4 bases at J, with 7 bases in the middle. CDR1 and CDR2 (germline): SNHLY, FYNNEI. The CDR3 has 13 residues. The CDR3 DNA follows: TGTGCCAGCAGGGAGGAGGGGGCCAACGTCCTGACTTTC. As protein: CASREEGANVLTF.

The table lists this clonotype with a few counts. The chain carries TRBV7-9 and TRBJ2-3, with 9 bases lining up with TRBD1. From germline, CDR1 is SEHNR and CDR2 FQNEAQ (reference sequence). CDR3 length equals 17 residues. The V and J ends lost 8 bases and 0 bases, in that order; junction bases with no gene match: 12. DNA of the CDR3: TGTGCCAGCCCGGGACAGGGATTTCGGGGGAGCACAGATACGCAGTATTTT. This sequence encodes CASPGQGFRGSTDTQYF.

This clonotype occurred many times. The CDR3 region is CSARDRGTGAYEQYF. The CDR3 bases are TGCAGTGCTAGAGATCGTGGGACAGGGGCCTACGAGCAGTACTTC. The chain carries TRBV20-1 and TRBJ2-7, with 10 bases aligning to TRBD1. Germline V gene lookup returns CDR1 DFQATT and CDR2 SNEGSKA (reference sequence). V shed 0 bases, J shed 2 bases, and the junction held 4 bases outside the gene matches. The length of the CDR3 is 15 residues.

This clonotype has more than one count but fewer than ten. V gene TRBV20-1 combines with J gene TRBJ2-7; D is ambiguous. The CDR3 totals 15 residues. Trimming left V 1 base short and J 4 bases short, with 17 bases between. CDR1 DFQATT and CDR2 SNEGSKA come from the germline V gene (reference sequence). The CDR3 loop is CSARGLQYRDYEQYF. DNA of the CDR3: TGCAGTGCTAGAGGCTTGCAATATAGGGATTACGAGCAGTACTTC.

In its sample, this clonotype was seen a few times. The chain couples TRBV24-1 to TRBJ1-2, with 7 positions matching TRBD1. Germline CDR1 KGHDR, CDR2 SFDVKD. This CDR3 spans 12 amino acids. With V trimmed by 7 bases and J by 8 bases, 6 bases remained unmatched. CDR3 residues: CATRGTAGGYTF. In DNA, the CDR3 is TGTGCCACCAGGGGGACAGCGGGCGGCTACACCTTC.

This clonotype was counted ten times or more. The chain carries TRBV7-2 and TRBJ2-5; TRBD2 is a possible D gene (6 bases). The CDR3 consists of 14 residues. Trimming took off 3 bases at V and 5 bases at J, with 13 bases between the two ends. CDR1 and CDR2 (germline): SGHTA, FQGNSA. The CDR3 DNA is TGTGCCAGCAGCTTGTTTAATGGAGGGGAGACCCAGTACTTC. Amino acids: CASSLFNGGETQYF.

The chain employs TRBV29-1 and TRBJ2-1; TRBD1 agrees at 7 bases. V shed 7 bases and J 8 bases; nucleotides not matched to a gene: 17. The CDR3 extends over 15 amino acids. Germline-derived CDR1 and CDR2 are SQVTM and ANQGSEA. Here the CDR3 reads CSARGADRSRYEQFF. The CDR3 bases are TGCAGCGCCCGTGGTGCGGACAGGTCTCGCTATGAGCAGTTCTTC.

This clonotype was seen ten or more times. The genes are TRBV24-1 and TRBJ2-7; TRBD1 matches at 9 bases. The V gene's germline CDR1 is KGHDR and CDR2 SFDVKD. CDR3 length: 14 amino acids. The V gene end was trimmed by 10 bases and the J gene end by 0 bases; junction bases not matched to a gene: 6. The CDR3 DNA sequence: TGTGCCACGAGAGGACAGGGGAGCTCCTACGAGCAGTACTTC. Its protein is CATRGQGSSYEQYF.

The CDR3 loop is CATGGHRAEGEAFF. In DNA form, the CDR3 reads TGTGCCACGGGGGGACACAGGGCTGAGGGAGAAGCTTTCTTT. The chain uses TRBV10-3 and TRBJ1-1; D perhaps matches TRBD1 (6 bases). CDR1 and CDR2 (germline): ENHRY, SYGVKD. The V gene lost 10 bases and the J gene lost 8 bases, with 23 bases spanning the gap. The CDR3 is 14 amino acids.

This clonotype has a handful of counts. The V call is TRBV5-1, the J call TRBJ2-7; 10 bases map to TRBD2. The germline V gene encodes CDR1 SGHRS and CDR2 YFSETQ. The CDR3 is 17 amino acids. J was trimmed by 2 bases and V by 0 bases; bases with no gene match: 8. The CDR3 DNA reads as TGCGCCAGCAGCTTGGGGGCGCTAGCGGGAGTACCCTACGAGCAGTACTTC. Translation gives CASSLGALAGVPYEQYF.

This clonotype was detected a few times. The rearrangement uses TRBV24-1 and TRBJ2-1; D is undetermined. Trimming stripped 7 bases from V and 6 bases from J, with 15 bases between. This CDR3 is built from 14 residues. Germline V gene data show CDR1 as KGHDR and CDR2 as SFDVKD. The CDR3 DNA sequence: TGTGCCACCAGCGAGTCCGTTTCTCTCAATGAGCAGTTCTTC. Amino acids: CATSESVSLNEQFF.

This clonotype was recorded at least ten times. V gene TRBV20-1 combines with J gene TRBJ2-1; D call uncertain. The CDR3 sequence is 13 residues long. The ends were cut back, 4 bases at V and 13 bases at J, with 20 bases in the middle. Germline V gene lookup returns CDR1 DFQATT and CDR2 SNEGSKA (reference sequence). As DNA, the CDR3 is TGCAGTGCTAAGGATACCTCCGGGTCTTTCCAGTTCTTC. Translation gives CSAKDTSGSFQFF.

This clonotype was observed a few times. Here the CDR3 DNA reads TGTGCCAGCAGCTTTGGGACGGCCAGCTCCTACGAGCAGTACTTC. This encodes CASSFGTASSYEQYF. The chain carries TRBV7-9 and TRBJ2-7; D tentatively fits TRBD1 or TRBD2 (5 bases each). V was pared by 3 bases and J by 0 bases, with 12 bases between. The CDR3 extends over 15 amino acids. The germline V gene encodes CDR1 SEHNR and CDR2 FQNEAQ (reference sequence).

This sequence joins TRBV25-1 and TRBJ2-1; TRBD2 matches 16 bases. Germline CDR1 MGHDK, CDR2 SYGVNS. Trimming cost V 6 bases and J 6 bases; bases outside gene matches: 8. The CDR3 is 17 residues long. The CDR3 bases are TGTGCCAGCAGCGCGCAAGGGACTAGCGGGAGGGCCAATGAGCAGTTCTTC. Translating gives CASSAQGTSGRANEQFF.

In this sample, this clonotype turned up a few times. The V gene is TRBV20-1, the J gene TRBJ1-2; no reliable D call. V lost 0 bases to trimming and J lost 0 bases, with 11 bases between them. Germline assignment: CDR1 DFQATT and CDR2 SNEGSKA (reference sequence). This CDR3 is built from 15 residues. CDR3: CSARDPASANYGYTF. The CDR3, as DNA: TGCAGTGCTAGAGATCCGGCTTCAGCTAACTATGGCTACACCTTC.

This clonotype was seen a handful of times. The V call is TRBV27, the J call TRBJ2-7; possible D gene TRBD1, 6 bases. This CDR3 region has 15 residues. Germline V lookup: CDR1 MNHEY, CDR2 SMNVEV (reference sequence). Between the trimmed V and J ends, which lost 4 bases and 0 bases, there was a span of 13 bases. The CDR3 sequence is CASSSDRIRSYEQYF. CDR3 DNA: TGTGCCAGCAGTTCCGACAGGATCCGCTCCTACGAGCAGTACTTC.

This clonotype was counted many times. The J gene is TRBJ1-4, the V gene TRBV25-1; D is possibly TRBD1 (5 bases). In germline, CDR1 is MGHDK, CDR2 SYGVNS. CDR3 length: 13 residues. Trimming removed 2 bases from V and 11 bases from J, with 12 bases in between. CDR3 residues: CASSEGGLGKLFF. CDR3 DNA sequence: TGTGCCAGCAGTGAAGGGGGATTGGGGAAACTGTTTTTT.

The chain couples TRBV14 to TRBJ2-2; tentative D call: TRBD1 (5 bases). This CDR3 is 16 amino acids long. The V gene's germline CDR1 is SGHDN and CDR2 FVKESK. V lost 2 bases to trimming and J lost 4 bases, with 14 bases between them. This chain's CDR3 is CASSQRKGSVTGELFF. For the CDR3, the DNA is TGTGCCAGCAGCCAAAGAAAGGGGTCGGTCACCGGGGAGCTGTTTTTT. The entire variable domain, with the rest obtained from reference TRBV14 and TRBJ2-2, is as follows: EAGVTQFPSHSVIEKGQTVTLRCDPISGHDNLYWYRRVMGKEIKFLLHFVKESKQDESGMPNNRFLAERTGGTYSTLKVQPAELEDSGVYFCASSQRKGSVTGELFFGEGSRLTVL.

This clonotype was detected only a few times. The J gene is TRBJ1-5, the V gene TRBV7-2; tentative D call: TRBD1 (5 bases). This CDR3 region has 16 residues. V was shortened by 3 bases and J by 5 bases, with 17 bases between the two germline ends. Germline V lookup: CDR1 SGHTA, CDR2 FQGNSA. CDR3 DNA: TGTGCCAGCAGCTTGGTCAGAGGAGGCAGGGATCAGCCCCAGCATTTT. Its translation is CASSLVRGGRDQPQHF.